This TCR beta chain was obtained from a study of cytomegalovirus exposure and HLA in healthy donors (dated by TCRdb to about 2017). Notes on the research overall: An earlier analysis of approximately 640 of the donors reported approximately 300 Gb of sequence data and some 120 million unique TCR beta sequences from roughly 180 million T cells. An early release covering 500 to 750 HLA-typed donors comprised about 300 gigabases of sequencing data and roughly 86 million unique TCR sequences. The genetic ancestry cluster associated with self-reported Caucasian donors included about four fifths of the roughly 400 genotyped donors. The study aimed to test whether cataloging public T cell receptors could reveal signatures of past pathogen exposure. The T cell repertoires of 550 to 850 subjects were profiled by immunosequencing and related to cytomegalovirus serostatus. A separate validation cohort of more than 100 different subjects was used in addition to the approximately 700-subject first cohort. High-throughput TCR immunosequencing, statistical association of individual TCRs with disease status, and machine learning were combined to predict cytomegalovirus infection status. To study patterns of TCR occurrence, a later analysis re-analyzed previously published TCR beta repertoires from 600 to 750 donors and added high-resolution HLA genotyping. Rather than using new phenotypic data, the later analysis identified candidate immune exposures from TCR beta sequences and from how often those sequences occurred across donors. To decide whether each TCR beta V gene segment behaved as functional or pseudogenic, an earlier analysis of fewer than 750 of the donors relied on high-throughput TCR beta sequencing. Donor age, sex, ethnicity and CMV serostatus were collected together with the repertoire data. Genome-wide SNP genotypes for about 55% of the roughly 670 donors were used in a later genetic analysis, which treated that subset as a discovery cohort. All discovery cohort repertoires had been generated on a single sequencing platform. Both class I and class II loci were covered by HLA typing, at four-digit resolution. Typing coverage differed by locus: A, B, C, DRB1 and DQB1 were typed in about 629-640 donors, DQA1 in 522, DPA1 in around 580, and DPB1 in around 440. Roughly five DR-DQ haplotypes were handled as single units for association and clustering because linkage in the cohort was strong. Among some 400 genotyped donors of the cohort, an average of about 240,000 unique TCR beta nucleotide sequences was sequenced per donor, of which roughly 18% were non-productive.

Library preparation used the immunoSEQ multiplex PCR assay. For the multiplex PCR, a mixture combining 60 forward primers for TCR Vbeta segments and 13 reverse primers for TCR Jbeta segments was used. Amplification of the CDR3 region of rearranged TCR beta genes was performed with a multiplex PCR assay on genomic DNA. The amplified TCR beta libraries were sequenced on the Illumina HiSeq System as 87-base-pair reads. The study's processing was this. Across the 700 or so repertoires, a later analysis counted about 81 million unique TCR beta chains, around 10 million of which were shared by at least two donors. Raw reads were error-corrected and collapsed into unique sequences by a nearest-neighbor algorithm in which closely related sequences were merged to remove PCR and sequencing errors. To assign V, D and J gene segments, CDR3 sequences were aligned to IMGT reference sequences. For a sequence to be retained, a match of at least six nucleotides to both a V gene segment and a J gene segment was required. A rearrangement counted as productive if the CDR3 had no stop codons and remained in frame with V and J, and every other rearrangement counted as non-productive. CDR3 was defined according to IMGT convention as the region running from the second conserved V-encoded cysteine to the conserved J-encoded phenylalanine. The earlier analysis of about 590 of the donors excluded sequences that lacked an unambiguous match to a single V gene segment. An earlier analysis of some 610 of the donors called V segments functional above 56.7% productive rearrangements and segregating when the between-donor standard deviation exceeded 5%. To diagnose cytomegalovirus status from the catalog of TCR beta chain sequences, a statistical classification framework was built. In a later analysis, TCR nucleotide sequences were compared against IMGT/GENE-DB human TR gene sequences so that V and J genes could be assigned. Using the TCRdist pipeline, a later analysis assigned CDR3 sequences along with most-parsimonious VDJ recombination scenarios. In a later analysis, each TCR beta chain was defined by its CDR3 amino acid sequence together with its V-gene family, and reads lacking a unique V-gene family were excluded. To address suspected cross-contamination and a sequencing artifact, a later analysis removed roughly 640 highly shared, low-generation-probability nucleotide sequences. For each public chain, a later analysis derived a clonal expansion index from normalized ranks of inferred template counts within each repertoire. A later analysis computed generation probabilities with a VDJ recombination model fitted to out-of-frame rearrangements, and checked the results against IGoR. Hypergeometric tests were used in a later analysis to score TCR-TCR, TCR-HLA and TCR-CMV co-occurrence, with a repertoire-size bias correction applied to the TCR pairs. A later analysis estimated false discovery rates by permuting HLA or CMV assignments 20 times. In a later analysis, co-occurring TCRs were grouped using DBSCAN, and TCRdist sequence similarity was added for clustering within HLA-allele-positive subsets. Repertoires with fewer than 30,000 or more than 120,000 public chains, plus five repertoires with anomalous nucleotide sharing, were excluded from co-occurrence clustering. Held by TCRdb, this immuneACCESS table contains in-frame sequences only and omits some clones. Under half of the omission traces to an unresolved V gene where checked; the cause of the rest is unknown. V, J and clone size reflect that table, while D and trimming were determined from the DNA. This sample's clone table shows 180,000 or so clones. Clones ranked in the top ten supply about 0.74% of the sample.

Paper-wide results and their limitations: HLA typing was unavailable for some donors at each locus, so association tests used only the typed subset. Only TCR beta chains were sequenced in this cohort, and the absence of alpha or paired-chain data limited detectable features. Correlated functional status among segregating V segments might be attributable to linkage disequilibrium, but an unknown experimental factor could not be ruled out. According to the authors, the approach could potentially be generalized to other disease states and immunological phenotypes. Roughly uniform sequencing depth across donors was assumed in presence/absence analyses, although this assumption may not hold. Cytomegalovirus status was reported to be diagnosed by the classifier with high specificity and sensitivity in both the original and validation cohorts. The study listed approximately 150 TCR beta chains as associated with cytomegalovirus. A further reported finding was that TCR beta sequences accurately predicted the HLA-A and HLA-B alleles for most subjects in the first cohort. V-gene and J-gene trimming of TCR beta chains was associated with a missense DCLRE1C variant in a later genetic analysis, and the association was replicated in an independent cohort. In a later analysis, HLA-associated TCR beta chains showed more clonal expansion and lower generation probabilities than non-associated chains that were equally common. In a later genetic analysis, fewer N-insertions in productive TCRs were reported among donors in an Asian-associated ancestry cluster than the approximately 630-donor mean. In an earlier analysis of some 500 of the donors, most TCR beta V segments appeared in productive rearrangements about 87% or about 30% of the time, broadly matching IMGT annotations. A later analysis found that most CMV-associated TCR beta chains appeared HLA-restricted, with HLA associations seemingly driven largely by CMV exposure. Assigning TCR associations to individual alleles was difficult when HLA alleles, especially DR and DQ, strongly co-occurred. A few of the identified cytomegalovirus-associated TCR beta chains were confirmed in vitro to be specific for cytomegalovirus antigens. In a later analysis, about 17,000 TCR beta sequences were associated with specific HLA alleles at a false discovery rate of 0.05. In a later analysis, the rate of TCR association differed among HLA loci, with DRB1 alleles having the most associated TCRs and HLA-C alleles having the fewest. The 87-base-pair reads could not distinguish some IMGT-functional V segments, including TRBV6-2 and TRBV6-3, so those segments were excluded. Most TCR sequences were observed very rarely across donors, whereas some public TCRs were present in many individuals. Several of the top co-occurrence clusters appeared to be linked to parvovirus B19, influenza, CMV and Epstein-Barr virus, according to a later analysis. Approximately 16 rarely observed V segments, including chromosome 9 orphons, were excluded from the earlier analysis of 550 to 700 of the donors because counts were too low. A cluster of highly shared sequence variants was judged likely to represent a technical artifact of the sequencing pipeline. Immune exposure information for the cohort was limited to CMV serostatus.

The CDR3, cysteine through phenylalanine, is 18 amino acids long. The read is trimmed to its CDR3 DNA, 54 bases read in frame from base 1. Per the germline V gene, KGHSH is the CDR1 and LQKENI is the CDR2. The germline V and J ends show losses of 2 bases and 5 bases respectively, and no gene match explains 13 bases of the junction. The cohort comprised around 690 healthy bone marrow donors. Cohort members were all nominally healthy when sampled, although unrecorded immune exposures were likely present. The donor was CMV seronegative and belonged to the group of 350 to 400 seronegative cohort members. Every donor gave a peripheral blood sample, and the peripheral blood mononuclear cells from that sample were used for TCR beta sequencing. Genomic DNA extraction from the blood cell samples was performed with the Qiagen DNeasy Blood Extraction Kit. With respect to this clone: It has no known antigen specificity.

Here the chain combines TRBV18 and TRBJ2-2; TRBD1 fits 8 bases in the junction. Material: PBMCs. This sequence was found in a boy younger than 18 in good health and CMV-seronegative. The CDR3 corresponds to CASSPSDEATGGTGELFF. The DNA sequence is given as TGTGCCAGCTCACCAAGCGATGAGGCCACAGGGGGGACCGGGGAGCTGTTTTTT.